This T cell receptor beta chain was sequenced in a study of blood T cell repertoires in COVID-19. Study-level background: Samples of COVID-19 (acute and convalescent) were obtained from the United States, Italy and Spain. The cDNA or gDNA used as material had been derived from T cells, B-cell-depleted T cells, or PBMCs.

Participants reported their clinical history, and cohort assignment relied on those reports. Germline V gene sequence: CDR1 MNHEY, CDR2 SVGAGI. Between the trimmed V and J ends, which lost 6 bases and 2 bases, there was a span of 7 bases. The CDR3 runs to 12 residues. The repertoire was sequenced with immunoSEQ multiplex PCR; TCRdb's copy has only in-frame clones and lacks some. The sample records a few hundred thousand clones, around 89% being singletons. V and J are TRBV6-5 and TRBJ1-2; D gene ambiguous. Sequences were obtained from PBMCs or T cells enriched from blood (not recorded which). This TCR was recovered from a woman between 40 and 55 years old with acute COVID-19. The CDR3 sequence: CASSPRNYGYTF. CDR3 DNA: TGTGCCAGCAGCCCACGGAACTATGGCTACACCTTC.